This T cell receptor (beta chain) stems from a study of shared clonotypes between healthy human individuals. Whole-study results and caveats: It was anticipated that sequencing depth would influence how many clonotypes donors shared.

Selected positively for CCR7 and CD45RO-negative, naive CD8 cells excluded terminally differentiated effector memory CD45RA+ cells. Germline V gene sequence: CDR1 MNHEY, CDR2 SMNVEV (reference sequence). The CDR3 extends over 13 amino acids. The ends were cut back, 6 bases at V and 4 bases at J, with 12 bases in the middle. Worth noting for this clone: Its cognate antigen is unknown.

Clones were sequenced by immunoSEQ multiplex PCR, and TCRdb holds only the in-frame ones, with some missing. This repertoire shows about 2.2 million clones, approximately 92% found once; its top ten account for more than 1.5%. J is TRBJ1-2 and V is TRBV27; maybe TRBD1 (5 bases). Sequences were obtained from naive CD8+ T cells from PBMCs. This receptor was taken from a young man in good health. Some clones in this sample may be carry-over from other donors' samples. CDR3 sequence (DNA): TGTGCCAGCAGACCTCGACAGAGCTATGGCTACACCTTC. Residues: CASRPRQSYGYTF.